This entry is about one T cell receptor beta chain. Its specificity is not known. This sample is drawn from a study of blood T cells in healthy people across ages. A second PCR of about 6 to 11 cycles used a sample-barcoded 5' primer and a J-beta primer mix. Each TCR beta cDNA got a 12-nucleotide random molecular identifier. TCRdb reprocessed the 5' RACE reads via MiXCR and lists one record per CDR3 protein. This sample has some 1.7 million distinct CDR3 sequences; over 25% occur once, and the top ten carry 7.7%. Looked up from germline, CDR1 is DFQATT and CDR2 is SNEGSKA (reference sequence). This CDR3 is 16 amino acids long. Trimming removed 6 bases from V and 0 bases from J, with 18 bases in between. PBMCs numbering at least 6 million were isolated per sample. Overall study results and limits: TCR beta diversity per million T cells fell roughly linearly with age. More naive CD4+ cells and higher diversity marked long-lived donors relative to aged donors.

The rearrangement uses TRBV20-1 and TRBJ2-1; possibly TRBD1 for D (5 bases). The receptor was isolated from a woman aged 25 to 45 in good health. Source material: blood. CDR3: CSATNRFLSSYNEQFF. CDR3 sequence (DNA): TGCAGTGCGACCAACAGGTTCCTAAGCTCCTACAATGAGCAGTTCTTC.